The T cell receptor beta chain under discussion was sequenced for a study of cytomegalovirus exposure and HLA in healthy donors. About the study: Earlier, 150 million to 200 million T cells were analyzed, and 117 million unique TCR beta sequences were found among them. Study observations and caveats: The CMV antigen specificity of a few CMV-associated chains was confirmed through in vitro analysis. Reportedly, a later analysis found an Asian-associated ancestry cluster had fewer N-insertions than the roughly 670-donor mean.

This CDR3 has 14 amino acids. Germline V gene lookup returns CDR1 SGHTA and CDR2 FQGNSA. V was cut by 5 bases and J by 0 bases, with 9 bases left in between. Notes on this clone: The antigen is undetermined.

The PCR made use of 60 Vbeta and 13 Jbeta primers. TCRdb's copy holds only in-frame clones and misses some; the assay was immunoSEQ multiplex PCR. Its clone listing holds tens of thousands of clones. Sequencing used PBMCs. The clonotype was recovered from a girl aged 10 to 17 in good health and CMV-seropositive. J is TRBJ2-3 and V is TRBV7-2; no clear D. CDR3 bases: TGTGCCAGCAGCCCCCGGTTGAGCACAGATACGCAGTATTTT. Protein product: CASSPRLSTDTQYF. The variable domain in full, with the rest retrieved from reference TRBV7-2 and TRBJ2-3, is GAGVSQSPSNKVTEKGKDVELRCDPISGHTALYWYRQSLGQGLEFLIYFQGNSAPDKSGLPSDRFSAERTGGSVSTLTIQRTQQEDSAVYLCASSPRLSTDTQYFGPGTRLTVL.